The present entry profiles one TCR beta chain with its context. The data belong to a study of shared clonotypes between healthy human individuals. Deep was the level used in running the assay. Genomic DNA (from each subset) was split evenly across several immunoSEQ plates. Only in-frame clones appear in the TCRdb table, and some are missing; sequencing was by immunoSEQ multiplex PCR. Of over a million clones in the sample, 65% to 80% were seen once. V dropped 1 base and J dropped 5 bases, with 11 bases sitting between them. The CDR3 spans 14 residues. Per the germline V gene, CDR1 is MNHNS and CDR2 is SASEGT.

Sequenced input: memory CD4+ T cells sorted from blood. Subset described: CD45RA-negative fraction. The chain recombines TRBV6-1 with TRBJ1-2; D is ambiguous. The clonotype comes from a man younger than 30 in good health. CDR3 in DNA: TGTGCCAGCAGTGAAGAACCTAGATCTTATGGCTACACCTTC. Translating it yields CASSEEPRSYGYTF.